The 25 T cell receptor beta chains listed next were all sequenced from one sample in a study of tumor-infiltrating lymphocytes in oesophageal squamous cell carcinoma. One entry per CDR3 protein results from TCRdb running MiXCR on the PCR reads. The table records 15,000 or so distinct CDR3 sequences, about 51% of them present only once. What was sequenced was normal esophageal tissue next to the tumor. These receptors were obtained from a female donor with esophageal squamous cell carcinoma.

A few counts support this clonotype. This may be a read error: a much more frequent sequence differs by one nucleotide. The chain carries TRBV28 and TRBJ2-5; TRBD2 might be the D (5 bases). Germline V gene data show CDR1 as MDHEN and CDR2 as SYDVKM. The CDR3 is 14 residues long. Trimming removed 5 bases at V and 11 bases at J, with 21 bases between. The CDR3 DNA sequence: TGTGCCAGCAGTAGTGATAGCGTATACAATGAGCAGTACTTC. This encodes CASSSDSVYNEQYF. The full variable domain, with the rest looked up from reference TRBV28 and TRBJ2-5, is DVKVTQSSRYLVKRTGEKVFLECVQDMDHENMFWYRQDPGLGLRLIYFSYDVKMKEKGDIPEGYSVSREKKERFSLILESASTNQTSMYLCASSSDSVYNEQYFGPGTRLLVL.

The genes are TRBV5-1 and TRBJ1-3; the D is unclear. V was trimmed by 4 bases and J by 4 bases, leaving 3 bases between them. The CDR3 spans 11 residues. Germline loops: CDR1 SGHRS, CDR2 YFSETQ. The CDR3 loop is CASSMGNTIYF. The CDR3 DNA sequence: TGCGCCAGCAGCATGGGAAACACCATATATTTT.

Concerning this clonotype: Since no conserved phenylalanine or tryptophan closes the CDR3, a read error is the likely cause. The DNA is left out, because the CDR3 cannot be placed on it with certainty; the CDR3 is given as TCRdb lists it. This chain connects TRBV7-2 to TRBJ2-6; the D call in the table, TRBD1, was not verified against the DNA. 16 amino acids form the CDR3, both terminal residues included. The germline V gene has CDR1 SGHTA and CDR2 FQGNSA. CDR3: CASTSQVQAYEQYFGA.

The V and J genes are TRBV9 and TRBJ2-7; perhaps TRBD2 as D (5 bases). The J call may not be correct, given that the DNA end is closer to TRBJ2-1. Germline CDR1 reads SGDLS; CDR2 reads YYNGEE. The length of the CDR3 is 14 residues. CDR3 nucleotide sequence: TGTGCCAGCAGCATAGCGCAGCACCAGGAAGAGCAGTTCTTC. Protein sequence: CASSIAQHQEEQFF.

This clonotype was counted a single time. This may be a read error, as it is one base from a much larger clone. V is TRBV4-1 and J is TRBJ1-1; TRBD1 might be the D (6 bases). Germline CDR1 MGHRA, CDR2 YSYEKL. The CDR3 has 14 amino acids. The CDR3 sequence: CASSRTTGNTDAFF. In DNA, the CDR3 is TGCGCCAGCAGCCGGACCACAGGGAACACTGACGCTTTCTTT.

This chain uses TRBV7-2 with TRBJ1-2; TRBD1 matches at 7 bases. This CDR3 region has 13 residues. The ends lost 4 bases at V and 4 bases at J; junction bases unmatched: 3. Looked up from germline, CDR1 is SGHTA and CDR2 is FQGNSA. In nucleotides, the CDR3 is TGTGCCAGCAGCTGGGACAGCCTCTATGGCTACACCTTC. It specifies CASSWDSLYGYTF.

In DNA, the CDR3 is TGTGCCAGCAGCTCAAGGTTGACTAGCTGGGTGAGCTCCTACAATGAGCAGTTCTTC. Its translation is CASSSRLTSWVSSYNEQFF. The chain joins TRBV7-2 to TRBJ2-1; the match to TRBD2 covers 7 bases. The germline gives CDR1 SGHTA, CDR2 FQGNSA. Trimming took 4 bases from V and 0 from J; bases not matched to a gene: 15. This CDR3 is 19 amino acids long.

Comments on this clonotype: With a much larger clone just one base away, this may be a read error. The V gene is TRBV10-2, the J gene TRBJ2-4; tentatively, D is TRBD1 or TRBD2 (5 bases each). The J call may not be correct, given that the DNA end is closer to TRBJ2-1. Germline V gene data show CDR1 as WSHSY and CDR2 as SAAADI. This CDR3 region has 14 residues. The CDR3 sequence is CASSEPGPHYEQFF. The CDR3 DNA reads as TGCGCCAGCAGTGAGCCGGGACCGCACTACGAGCAGTTCTTC.

On this clonotype itself: The conserved phenylalanine or tryptophan normally closing the CDR3 is absent here, so this likely arose from a read error. The limits of the CDR3 on the DNA are not certain, so only TCRdb's listed CDR3 is given. The chain employs TRBV7-9 and TRBJ1-1; the table names TRBD1, a call not compared with the DNA. Germline CDR1 is SEHNR and CDR2 is FQNEAQ (reference sequence). Termini included, the CDR3 measures 17 amino acids. This CDR3 reads CASSLGQGSPTSSTSGQ.

V usage is TRBV6-6 and J usage is TRBJ2-1, with TRBD2 as a possible D gene (6 bases). TRBJ2-7 matches the DNA end more closely, so the J call is doubtful. Germline assignment: CDR1 MNHNY and CDR2 SVGAGI (reference sequence). The CDR3 is made up of 13 amino acids. Here the CDR3 reads CASSYKLAGEQYF. CDR3 DNA sequence: TGTGCCAGCAGTTACAAACTAGCTGGTGAGCAGTACTTC.

The V and J genes are TRBV6-1 and TRBJ2-1, with D possibly being TRBD2 (5 bases). The J call is doubtful: the DNA matches TRBJ2-7 better. In germline, CDR1 is MNHNS, CDR2 SASEGT. This CDR3 region has 13 residues. CDR3 coding DNA: TGTGCCAGCAGTGTAGCGAGCTCCTACGAGCAGTACTTC. The encoded protein is CASSVASSYEQYF.

J is TRBJ2-3 and V is TRBV11-3, with 7 bases aligning to TRBD1. The end of the DNA fits TRBJ2-5 better, so the J call may be wrong. The CDR3 totals 15 residues. Germline-derived CDR1 and CDR2 are SGHNT and YENEEA. Written as DNA, the CDR3 is TGTGCCAGCAGCTTAGGTGGGACAGCCGAAGAGACCCAGTACTTC. Translated: CASSLGGTAEETQYF.

The rearrangement links TRBV7-8 to TRBJ2-5, with D possibly matching TRBD2 (5 bases). CDR1 and CDR2 (germline): SGHVS, FQNEAQ. The V end was cut by 6 bases, the J end by 5 bases, with 19 bases between. The CDR3 has 15 residues. This chain's CDR3 is CASRKTRDYYETQYF. CDR3 nucleotide sequence: TGTGCCAGCAGGAAAACTCGAGACTATTATGAGACCCAGTACTTC.

The chain uses TRBV6-6 and TRBJ2-7; unclear D gene. Matching the DNA end better, TRBJ2-5 makes the J call doubtful. The CDR3 length is 12 residues. Germline values: CDR1 MNHNY, CDR2 SVGAGI (reference sequence). The CDR3 region has the DNA TGTGCCAGCAGAGGACCAGAGCAGACCCAGTACTTC. Protein: CASRGPEQTQYF.

In this sample, this clonotype turned up a few times. The CDR3 DNA follows: TGTGCCAGCAGCCCGACTAGCGGGGCCAATGAGCAGTTCTTC. This sequence encodes CASSPTSGANEQFF. The V gene is TRBV7-3, the J gene TRBJ2-1, with 11 positions matching TRBD2. The CDR3 runs 14 residues. Germline CDR1 and CDR2: SGHTA and FQGTGA. The V gene end was trimmed by 5 bases and the J gene end by 6 bases; junction bases not matched to a gene: 3.

On this clonotype itself: An end of the junction does not agree with germline; a read error may underlie this. The CDR3 DNA sequence: TGTGCCAGCAGTGACTCCGGGACAGGGAACTATGGCTACACCTTC. Encoded protein: CASSDSGTGNYGYTF. This sequence joins TRBV6-5 and TRBJ1-2; 9 nucleotides line up with TRBD1. The CDR3 extends over 15 amino acids. The V gene's germline CDR1 is MNHEY and CDR2 SVGAGI.

Turning to this clonotype: A junction boundary mismatches the germline segment, possibly from a read error. The rearrangement joins TRBV7-6 to TRBJ1-1; 8 positions agree with TRBD1. This CDR3 has 14 amino acids. CDR1 is SGHVS, CDR2 FNYEAQ, per germline. The CDR3 DNA reads as TGTGCTAGCAGCCCCGGGACAGGATCAACTGAAGCTTTCTTT. This sequence encodes CASSPGTGSTEAFF.

The chain couples TRBV11-1 to TRBJ2-7, with a tentative D call TRBD2 (5 bases). The DNA end lines up better with TRBJ2-1; the J call may be wrong. Germline V gene lookup returns CDR1 SGHAT and CDR2 FQDESV (reference sequence). This CDR3 comprises 14 residues. The CDR3 protein is CASSGDGVLDEQFF. CDR3 DNA: TGTGCCAGCAGCGGAGACGGGGTTTTGGATGAGCAGTTCTTC.

Many counts were recorded for this clonotype. The rearrangement links TRBV6-1 to TRBJ1-4, with a possible D match to TRBD1 (6 bases). The CDR3 consists of 13 residues. Germline-derived CDR1 and CDR2 are MNHNS and SASEGT. With 7 bases removed from V and 10 bases from J, the gap between germline ends came to 16 bases. CDR3 nucleotide sequence: TGTGCCAGCATGACAGGACAAGGGTTAAAACTGTTTTTT. Amino acids: CASMTGQGLKLFF.

V gene TRBV7-2 combines with J gene TRBJ2-4, with a tentative D call TRBD1 (5 bases). With the DNA end fitting TRBJ2-5 better, the J assignment may be wrong. Germline CDR1 SGHTA, CDR2 FQGNSA. The CDR3 totals 13 residues. CDR3 nucleotide sequence: TGTGCCAGCAGCTTAGTATCAGGGGAGACCCAGTACTTC. Protein sequence: CASSLVSGETQYF.

Only a few counts were recorded for this clonotype. The chain couples TRBV7-2 to TRBJ1-5; 7 nucleotides align to TRBD1. CDR3 length equals 15 residues. V shed 3 bases and J 5 bases; nucleotides not matched to a gene: 7. The V gene's germline CDR1 is SGHTA and CDR2 FQGNSA. CDR3 in DNA: TGTGCCAGCAGCTTGTTCGTGACAGGGCATCAGCCCCAGCATTTT. Encoded protein: CASSLFVTGHQPQHF.

This chain joins TRBV10-1 and TRBJ1-1; D remains ambiguous. The ends were cut back, 6 bases at V and 11 bases at J, with 7 bases in the middle. Germline V gene data show CDR1 as WNHNN and CDR2 as SYGVQD (reference sequence). The CDR3 sequence is 9 residues long. The CDR3 spells CASSALAFF. The CDR3 coding sequence is TGCGCCAGCAGCGCACTGGCTTTCTTT.

In its sample, this clonotype was seen many times. V gene TRBV11-2 combines with J gene TRBJ1-1, with D uncertain. CDR3 length equals 13 residues. Trimming left V 1 base short and J 6 bases short, with 9 bases between. The V gene's germline CDR1 is SGHAT and CDR2 FQNNGV. CDR3: CASSLGSTSEAFF. The CDR3 bases are TGTGCCAGCAGCTTAGGATCCACCTCTGAAGCTTTCTTT.

The chain recombines TRBV7-8 with TRBJ2-3; 9 bases fit TRBD2. Germline V gene sequence: CDR1 SGHVS, CDR2 FQNEAQ. The CDR3 consists of 19 residues. V gave up 3 bases and J gave up 5 bases; unmatched junction bases: 18. In DNA, the CDR3 is TGTGCCAGCAGCTTTCCTCTAGCGGGGACCCCCGTGGGGGTAGATACGCAGTATTTT. Encoded protein: CASSFPLAGTPVGVDTQYF.

Of note for this clonotype: The missing conserved phenylalanine or tryptophan at the end of this CDR3 makes a read error likely. No DNA is shown, since the ends of the CDR3 on it are uncertain; the CDR3 is the one TCRdb lists. This chain joins TRBV7-6 and TRBJ2-6; the table assigns TRBD2, which was not confirmed against the DNA. 17 amino acids form the CDR3, both terminal residues included. In germline, CDR1 is SGHVS, CDR2 FNYEAQ. Here the CDR3 reads CASSRGLAGYNEQFFGA.